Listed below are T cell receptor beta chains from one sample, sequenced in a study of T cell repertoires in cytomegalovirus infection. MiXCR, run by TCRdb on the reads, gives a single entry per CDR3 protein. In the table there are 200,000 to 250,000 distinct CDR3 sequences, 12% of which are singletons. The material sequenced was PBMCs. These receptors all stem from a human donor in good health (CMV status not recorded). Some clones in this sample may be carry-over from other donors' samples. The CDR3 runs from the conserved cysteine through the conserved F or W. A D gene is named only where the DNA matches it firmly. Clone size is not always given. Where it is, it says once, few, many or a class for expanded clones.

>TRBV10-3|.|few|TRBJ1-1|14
TGTGCCATCAGTGAGTCGGGGGGAGGCACTGAAGCTTTCTTT
CAISESGGGTEAFF
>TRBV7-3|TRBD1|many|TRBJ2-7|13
TGTGCCAGCAGTAGGACAGGTCCCTACGAGCAGTACTTC
CASSRTGPYEQYF
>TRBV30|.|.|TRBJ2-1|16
TGTGCCTGGAGTACCCTAGCGCCCAGCTCCTACAATGAGCAGTTCTTC
CAWSTLAPSSYNEQFF
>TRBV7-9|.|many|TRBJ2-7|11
TGTGCCAGCAGCTTGGGCAACGAGCAGTACTTC
CASSLGNEQYF
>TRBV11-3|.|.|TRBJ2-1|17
TGTGCCAGCAGCGCCGGAGGAGGGCGGTTCTTTAAGGATGAGCAGTTCTTC
CASSAGGGRFFKDEQFF
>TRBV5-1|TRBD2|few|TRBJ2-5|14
TGCGCCAGCAGCTCCCAAGCGGGACAAGAGACCCAGTACTTC
CASSSQAGQETQYF
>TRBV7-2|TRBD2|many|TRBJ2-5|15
TGTGCCAGCAGCATCGGGACTAGCGTGGCGGAGACCCAGTACTTC
CASSIGTSVAETQYF
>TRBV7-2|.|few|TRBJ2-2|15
TGTGCCAGCAGCCCAATCAACGGCGCCTTCGGGGAGCTGTTTTTT
CASSPINGAFGELFF
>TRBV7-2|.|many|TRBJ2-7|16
TGTGCCAGCGGTCCGGGAGCAGGGCGCCTAAACTACGAGCAGTACTTC
CASGPGAGRLNYEQYF
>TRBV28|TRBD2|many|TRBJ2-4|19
TGTGCCAGCAGAAACACCCCGCGGCTAGCGGGACTAGCCAAAAACATTCAGTACTTC
CASRNTPRLAGLAKNIQYF
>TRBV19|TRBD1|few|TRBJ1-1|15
TGTGCCAGTAGTATTAGACAGGGGGCGAACACTGAAGCTTTCTTT
CASSIRQGANTEAFF
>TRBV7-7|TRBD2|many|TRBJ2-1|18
TGTGCCAGCAGCAAACTAGCGGGGGGGATAAGCTCCTACAATGAGCAGTTCTTC
CASSKLAGGISSYNEQFF
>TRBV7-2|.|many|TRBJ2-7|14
TGTGCCAGCAGCTTAACAGGCTTCCCCTACGAGCAGTACTTC
CASSLTGFPYEQYF
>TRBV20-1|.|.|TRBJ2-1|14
TGCAGTGCCACGTCGGGCGGGGGCCTCAGTGAGCAGTTCTTC
CSATSGGGLSEQFF
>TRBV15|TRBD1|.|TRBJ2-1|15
TGTGCCACCAGCAGAGATCAGGACAGGGTGAATGAGCAGTTCTTC
CATSRDQDRVNEQFF
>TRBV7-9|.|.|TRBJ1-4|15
TGTGCCAGCAGCTTGAGTCCCCCAAGGGATGAAAAACTGTTTTTT
CASSLSPPRDEKLFF
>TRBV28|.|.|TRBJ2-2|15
TGTGCCAGCAGTTTTAGTACAGTGAACACCGGGGAGCTGTTTTTT
CASSFSTVNTGELFF
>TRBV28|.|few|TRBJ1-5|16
TGTGCCAGCAGTTCACTGACGGACGGAAGCAATCAGCCCCAGCATTTT
CASSSLTDGSNQPQHF
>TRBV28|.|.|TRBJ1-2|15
TGTGCCAGCAGTCCATATCGCCGGATCAACTATGGCTACACCTTC
CASSPYRRINYGYTF
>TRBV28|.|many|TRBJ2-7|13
TGTGCCAGCAGTTTTAGGACAGCCTACGAGCAGTACTTC
CASSFRTAYEQYF
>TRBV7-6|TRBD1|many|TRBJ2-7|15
TGTGCCAGCAGCCCGGACAGGGTAAGATTCTACGAGCAGTACTTC
CASSPDRVRFYEQYF
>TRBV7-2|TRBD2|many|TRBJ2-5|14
TGTGCCAGCAGCTGGTCAGCGGGGGCGGAGACCCAGTACTTC
CASSWSAGAETQYF
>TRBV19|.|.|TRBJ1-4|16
TGTGCCAGTAGTCTGGAGACCGTAGCAACTAATGAAAAACTGTTTTTT
CASSLETVATNEKLFF
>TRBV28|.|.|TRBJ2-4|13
TGTGCCAGCGAGGAGCTAGCCAAAAACATTCAGTACTTC
CASEELAKNIQYF
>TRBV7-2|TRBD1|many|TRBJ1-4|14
TGTGCCAGCAGCCTGGGTAGGGGGCCTGAAAAACTGTTTTTT
CASSLGRGPEKLFF
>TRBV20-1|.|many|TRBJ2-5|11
TGCAGTGCTGGACCCAAAGAGACCCAGTACTTC
CSAGPKETQYF
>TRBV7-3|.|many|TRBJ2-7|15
TGTGCCAGCAGCTTTCCCGTAGGGGGATTCCACGAGCAGTACTTC
CASSFPVGGFHEQYF
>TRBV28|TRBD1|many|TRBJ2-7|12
TGTGCCAGCAGTTTCAGGGGGTCCAGGCAGTACTTC
CASSFRGSRQYF
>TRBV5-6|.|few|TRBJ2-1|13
TGTGCCAGCAGCTCCGGGACTCGCAATGAGCAGTTCTTC
CASSSGTRNEQFF
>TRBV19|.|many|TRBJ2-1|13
TGTGCCAGTAGTATATCAGCTAACAATGAGCAGTTCTTC
CASSISANNEQFF
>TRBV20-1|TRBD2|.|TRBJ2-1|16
TGCAGTGCTAGCTTCTCGGCTAGCGGGAGGCGGAATGAGCAGTTCTTC
CSASFSASGRRNEQFF
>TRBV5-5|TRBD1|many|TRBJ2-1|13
TGTGCCAGCAGCTTAAGAGGGGGCGATGAGCAGTTCTTC
CASSLRGGDEQFF
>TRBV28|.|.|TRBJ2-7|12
TGTGCCAGCTGGGGACAAGACTACGAGCAGTACTTC
CASWGQDYEQYF
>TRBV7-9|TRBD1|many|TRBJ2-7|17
TGTGCCAGCAGCCACAGGGCGATAGGGACAGGGGTCTACGAGCAGTACTTC
CASSHRAIGTGVYEQYF
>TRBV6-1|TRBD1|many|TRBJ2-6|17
TGTGCCAGCAGCTCGGGACAGGGCGGGTCTGGGGCCAACGTCCTGACTTTC
CASSSGQGGSGANVLTF
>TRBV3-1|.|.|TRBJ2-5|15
TGTGCCAGCAGCCAAGAGGGAAGGGGAAGGGAGACCCAGTACTTC
CASSQEGRGRETQYF
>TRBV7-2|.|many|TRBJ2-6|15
TGTGCCAGCAGCTTAAACCCCTCTGGGGCCAACGTCCTGACTTTC
CASSLNPSGANVLTF
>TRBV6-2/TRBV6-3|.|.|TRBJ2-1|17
TGTGCCAGCAGTTACCTGCTAAGCCGTATTCCCTACAATGAGCAGTTCTTC
CASSYLLSRIPYNEQFF
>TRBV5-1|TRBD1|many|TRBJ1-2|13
TGCGCCAGCAGCCTGGACAGGGCCTATGGCTACACCTTC
CASSLDRAYGYTF
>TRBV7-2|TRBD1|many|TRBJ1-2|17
TGTGCCAGCAGCTTAGCCCCCGGGACAGGAATTAACTATGGCTACACCTTC
CASSLAPGTGINYGYTF
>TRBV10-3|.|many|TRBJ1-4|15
TGTGCCATCAGTGAAAGGGGGACAACTAATGAAAAACTGTTTTTT
CAISERGTTNEKLFF
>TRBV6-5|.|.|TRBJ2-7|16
TGTGCCAGCAGTTCACCGGCAGGTTCATACTCCTACGAGCAGTACTTC
CASSSPAGSYSYEQYF
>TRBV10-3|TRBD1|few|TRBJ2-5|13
TGTGCCATCAGTGAGGACAGGGAGGAGACCCAGTACTTC
CAISEDREETQYF